This entry is about one T cell receptor beta chain. The antigen is unknown. Alongside a J-beta primer mix, a sample-barcoded 5' primer served in a second PCR lasting roughly 7 to 11 cycles. The authors tagged each cDNA molecule using a template-switch adaptor with 12 random nucleotides. TCRdb redid the calling of the 5' RACE reads with MiXCR, one entry per CDR3 protein. The sample records some 710,000 distinct CDR3 sequences, 20% to 25% being singletons. This sample is drawn from a study of blood T cells in healthy people across ages. Study observations and caveats: Using unsorted PBMCs precluded a conclusive naive versus antigen-experienced comparison. It was the long-lived donors that had more naive CD4+ cells and higher diversity than aged donors.

Trimming removed 6 bases at V and 2 bases at J, with 13 bases between. Germline loops: CDR1 LGHNT, CDR2 FRNRAP. The CDR3 consists of 14 residues. This receptor was taken from a man between 65 and 85 years old in good health. Sequences were obtained from blood. The chain has TRBV12-5 and TRBJ1-2, with D maybe TRBD1 (5 bases). The CDR3, as DNA: TGTGCTAGTGGGAAAAGCGACAGAAACTATGGCTACACCTTC. Its translation is CASGKSDRNYGYTF. The complete variable domain, with remaining parts taken from reference TRBV12-5 and TRBJ1-2, reads DARVTQTPRHKVTEMGQEVTMRCQPILGHNTVFWYRQTMMQGLELLAYFRNRAPLDDSGMPKDRFSAEMPDATLATLKIQPSEPRDSAVYFCASGKSDRNYGYTFGSGTRLTVV.